These T cell receptor beta chains were read from a single sample in a study of blood T cell repertoires in COVID-19. This table comes from immunoSEQ multiplex PCR, and its TCRdb copy is limited to in-frame clones, with some not included. This table has under 200,000 clones, 88% appearing once. Specimen: peripheral blood. The source is a middle-aged man with active or convalescent COVID-19. Each CDR3 is given with its conserved first and last residue. The D gene is left open where the match is weak. Clone size is stated in some rows and not others, as once, few, many or a class when expanded.

>14|TRBJ1-1|.|TRBV19|TRBD1
CASSQTGGGTEAFF
TGTGCCAGTAGCCAAACAGGGGGTGGTACTGAAGCTTTCTTT
>13|TRBJ1-1|.|TRBV25-1|.
CASSEGGWTEAFF
TGTGCCAGCAGTGAGGGAGGGTGGACTGAAGCTTTCTTT
>15|TRBJ1-1|.|TRBV6-1|TRBD1
CASSDQPGGFTEAFF
TGTGCCAGCAGTGATCAACCAGGGGGCTTCACTGAAGCTTTCTTT
>14|TRBJ1-2|.|TRBV5-1|TRBD1
CASRSGTGNYGYTF
TGCGCCAGCAGGTCTGGGACAGGGAACTATGGCTACACCTTC
>14|TRBJ1-3|few|TRBV18|TRBD1
CASSQSTGLDTIYF
TGTGCCAGCTCACAATCGACAGGGTTGGACACCATATATTTT
>16|TRBJ1-6|.|TRBV19|TRBD1
CASSISGTGGNSPLHF
TGTGCCAGTAGTATATCAGGGACAGGCGGAAATTCACCCCTCCACTTT
>17|TRBJ1-5|.|TRBV7-9|TRBD1
CASSLGVGQGGNQPQHF
TGTGCCAGCAGCTTAGGGGTTGGACAGGGCGGCAATCAGCCCCAGCATTTT
>15|TRBJ1-3|.|TRBV20-1|.
CSASVSEGRGDTIYF
TGCAGTGCTAGTGTCTCTGAGGGCAGGGGCGACACCATATATTTT
>17|TRBJ1-6|.|TRBV5-6|.
CASSLGGGRRYNSPLHF
TGTGCCAGCAGCTTGGGCGGAGGGAGAAGATATAATTCACCCCTCCACTTT
>16|TRBJ2-3|once|TRBV5-1|TRBD2
CASSHTSGPSTDTQYF
TGCGCCAGCAGCCATACTAGCGGGCCTAGCACAGATACGCAGTATTTT
>14|TRBJ1-1|.|TRBV6-6|.
CASRRPTGNTEAFF
TGTGCCAGCAGACGACCGACAGGGAACACTGAAGCTTTCTTT
>14|TRBJ2-5|.|TRBV5-1|TRBD2
CASSNGGGKETQYF
TGCGCCAGCAGTAATGGCGGGGGAAAAGAGACCCAGTACTTC
>17|TRBJ2-1|.|TRBV30|TRBD2
CAWSVSFLGGGYNEQFF
TGTGCCTGGAGTGTGTCGTTTCTGGGCGGGGGATACAATGAGCAGTTCTTC
>14|TRBJ2-5|.|TRBV5-1|.
CASSTGDNQETQYF
TGCGCCAGTTCAACAGGAGACAACCAAGAGACCCAGTACTTC
>18|TRBJ1-5|.|TRBV4-1|TRBD1
CASSPNLRGQASNQPQHF
TGCGCCAGCAGCCCGAATCTACGGGGACAGGCCTCCAATCAGCCCCAGCATTTT
>15|TRBJ2-3|once|TRBV24-1|TRBD1
CATSDTGQVTDTQYF
TGTGCCACCAGTGATACGGGACAGGTCACAGATACGCAGTATTTT
>16|TRBJ2-5|.|TRBV27|TRBD2
CASSFTWTSGKETQYF
TGTGCCAGCAGTTTCACTTGGACTAGCGGGAAAGAGACCCAGTACTTC
>11|TRBJ2-5|.|TRBV7-9|.
CASSQSETQYF
TGTGCCAGCAGCCAGTCCGAGACCCAGTACTTC
>11|TRBJ1-1|.|TRBV28|.
CASSFPGGAFF
TGTGCCAGCAGTTTTCCCGGGGGGGCTTTCTTT
>13|TRBJ1-1|.|TRBV19|.
CASSRRMGTEAFF
TGTGCCAGTAGTAGGCGGATGGGCACTGAAGCTTTCTTT
>15|TRBJ2-3|few|TRBV5-1|TRBD2
CASSWSGGSTDTQYF
TGCGCCAGCAGCTGGTCCGGGGGGAGCACAGATACGCAGTATTTT
>14|TRBJ1-1|.|TRBV2|.
CASSQAGLGTEAFF
TGTGCCAGCAGTCAGGCAGGGCTGGGCACTGAAGCTTTCTTT
>17|TRBJ2-7|.|TRBV5-1|TRBD1
CASSLAGGQAISYEQYF
TGCGCCAGCAGCTTGGCCGGAGGACAGGCAATATCCTACGAGCAGTACTTC
>13|TRBJ2-5|.|TRBV6-4|TRBD1
CASSDDRGETQYF
TGTGCCAGCAGTGACGACAGGGGCGAGACCCAGTACTTC
>15|TRBJ2-1|.|TRBV7-3|TRBD2
CASSDLASGYNEQFF
TGTGCCAGCAGCGACCTGGCTAGCGGTTACAATGAGCAGTTCTTC
>18|TRBJ1-5|once|TRBV28|TRBD1
CASIPGQGAGGQNQPQHF
TGTGCCAGCATCCCGGGACAGGGGGCAGGTGGTCAAAATCAGCCCCAGCATTTT
>17|TRBJ2-5|.|TRBV11-3|.
CASSLEGTGGQRQTQYF
TGTGCCAGCAGCTTAGAAGGGACCGGGGGGCAAAGGCAGACCCAGTACTTC
>15|TRBJ2-1|.|TRBV5-1|TRBD1
CASSRTGNNYNEQFF
TGCGCCAGCAGCCGGACAGGGAATAACTACAATGAGCAGTTCTTC
>15|TRBJ1-1|.|TRBV5-5|.
CASSLVAGVPTEAFF
TGTGCCAGCAGCTTGGTGGCAGGGGTCCCCACTGAAGCTTTCTTT
>12|TRBJ1-1|.|TRBV6-5|TRBD1
CASSYVTGAAFF
TGTGCCAGCAGTTACGTGACAGGGGCCGCTTTCTTT
>16|TRBJ1-2|.|TRBV28|TRBD1
CASSVSGTGKNYGYTF
TGTGCCAGCAGTGTTTCCGGGACAGGGAAAAACTATGGCTACACCTTC
>17|TRBJ2-5|once|TRBV5-5|TRBD1
CASSFSQRTGKGETQYF
TGTGCCAGCAGCTTTAGCCAACGGACAGGGAAGGGGGAGACCCAGTACTTC
>13|TRBJ2-1|.|TRBV2|.
CASTPQGYNEQFF
TGTGCCAGCACCCCCCAGGGCTACAATGAGCAGTTCTTC
>15|TRBJ2-2|.|TRBV5-1|.
CASSPQGGDTGELFF
TGCGCCAGCAGCCCACAGGGGGGGGACACCGGGGAGCTGTTTTTT
>15|TRBJ1-2|.|TRBV4-2|.
CASSQDIGGNYGYTF
TGTGCCAGCAGCCAAGATATTGGGGGCAACTATGGCTACACCTTC
>14|TRBJ1-1|.|TRBV12-5|.
CASGLGGAGTEAFF
TGTGCTAGTGGCCTTGGGGGGGCGGGCACTGAAGCTTTCTTT
>14|TRBJ1-4|.|TRBV19|TRBD1
CASNGQGKGEKLFF
TGTGCCAGTAATGGACAGGGGAAAGGCGAAAAACTGTTTTTT
>11|TRBJ1-2|.|TRBV10-3|.
CAISNRDGYTF
TGTGCCATCAGTAACAGGGATGGCTACACCTTC
>13|TRBJ1-4|.|TRBV19|.
CASMAWSNEKLFF
TGTGCCAGTATGGCCTGGTCAAATGAAAAACTGTTTTTT
>15|TRBJ1-4|once|TRBV19|.
CASSISPGPNEKLFF
TGTGCCAGTAGTATATCCCCAGGGCCTAATGAAAAACTGTTTTTT
>18|TRBJ1-5|.|TRBV20-1|TRBD1
CSAGVTTGGRVGNQPQHF
TGCAGTGCTGGTGTTACTACAGGGGGCCGGGTTGGCAATCAGCCCCAGCATTTT
>12|TRBJ2-7|.|TRBV7-8|.
CASSASSYEQYF
TGTGCCAGCAGCGCCAGCTCCTACGAGCAGTACTTC
>16|TRBJ2-2|.|TRBV19|TRBD1
CASSILQGANTGELFF
TGTGCCAGTAGTATACTACAGGGGGCGAACACCGGGGAGCTGTTTTTT
>13|TRBJ1-5|few|TRBV5-6|TRBD1
CASSRTGDQPQHF
TGTGCCAGCAGCAGGACAGGGGATCAGCCCCAGCATTTT
>15|TRBJ2-1|.|TRBV5-4|TRBD2
CASSLVGGSYNEQFF
TGTGCCAGCAGCTTGGTGGGGGGGTCCTACAATGAGCAGTTCTTC
>14|TRBJ2-3|once|TRBV7-2|.
CASSLGGSPDTQYF
TGTGCCAGCAGCTTAGGAGGGAGCCCAGATACGCAGTATTTT
>13|TRBJ2-7|.|TRBV19|.
CASSKDRAYEQYF
TGTGCCAGTAGTAAGGACAGAGCCTACGAGCAGTACTTC
>13|TRBJ1-1|few|TRBV30|.
CAWSAGQSIEAFF
TGTGCCTGGAGCGCTGGACAATCTATAGAAGCTTTCTTT
>15|TRBJ2-1|.|TRBV6-1|.
CASSEAASSYNEQFF
TGTGCCAGCAGTGAAGCGGCTAGCTCCTACAATGAGCAGTTCTTC
>17|TRBJ1-5|once|TRBV21-1|.
CASRQSDRSLSNQPQHF
TGTGCCAGCAGACAGAGTGACAGGTCCCTTAGCAATCAGCCCCAGCATTTT
>12|TRBJ1-2|.|TRBV10-3|.
CAIKGAGIGYTF
TGTGCCATCAAGGGTGCAGGGATTGGCTACACCTTC
>15|TRBJ1-2|few|TRBV6-6|.
CASSYLPGVGYGYTF
TGTGCCAGCAGTTACCTTCCAGGGGTGGGGTATGGCTACACCTTC
>15|TRBJ1-4|.|TRBV5-1|TRBD1
CASSLEGGTNEKLFF
TGCGCCAGCAGCTTGGAAGGGGGCACTAATGAAAAACTGTTTTTT